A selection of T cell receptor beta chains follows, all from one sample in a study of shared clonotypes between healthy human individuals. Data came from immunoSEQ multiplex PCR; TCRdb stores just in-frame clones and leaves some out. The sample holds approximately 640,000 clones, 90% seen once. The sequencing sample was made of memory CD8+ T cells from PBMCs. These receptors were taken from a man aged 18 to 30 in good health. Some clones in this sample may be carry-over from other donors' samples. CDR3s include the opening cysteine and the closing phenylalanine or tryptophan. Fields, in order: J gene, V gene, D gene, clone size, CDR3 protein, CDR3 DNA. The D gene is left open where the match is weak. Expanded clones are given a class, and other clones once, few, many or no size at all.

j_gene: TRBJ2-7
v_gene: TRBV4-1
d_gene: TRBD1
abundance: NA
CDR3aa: CASSQTETTGIRYEQYF
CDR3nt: TGCGCCAGCAGCCAGACCGAGACGACAGGGATCCGCTACGAGCAGTACTTC

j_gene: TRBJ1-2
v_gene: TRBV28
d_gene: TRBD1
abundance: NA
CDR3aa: CASSADREGDYGYTF
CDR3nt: TGTGCCAGCAGTGCAGACAGGGAAGGGGACTATGGCTACACCTTC

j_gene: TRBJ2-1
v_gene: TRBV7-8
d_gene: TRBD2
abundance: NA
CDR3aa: CASSSALAGGEVYNEQFF
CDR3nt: TGTGCCAGCAGCTCAGCACTAGCGGGAGGGGAGGTATACAATGAGCAGTTCTTC

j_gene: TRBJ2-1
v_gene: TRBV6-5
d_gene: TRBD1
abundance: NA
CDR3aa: CASKIRQGYNEQFF
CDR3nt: TGTGCCAGCAAAATCAGACAGGGGTACAATGAGCAGTTCTTC

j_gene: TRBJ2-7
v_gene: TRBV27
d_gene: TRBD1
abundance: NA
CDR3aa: CASSLQDRDYEQYF
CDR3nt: TGTGCCAGCAGTTTACAGGACAGGGACTACGAGCAGTACTTC

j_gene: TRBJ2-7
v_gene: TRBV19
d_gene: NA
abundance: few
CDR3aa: CASSREGGSYEQYF
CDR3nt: TGTGCCAGTAGTAGGGAAGGTGGCTCCTACGAGCAGTACTTC

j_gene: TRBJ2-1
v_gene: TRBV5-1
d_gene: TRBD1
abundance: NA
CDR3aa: CASSLGTGEYNEQFF
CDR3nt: TGCGCCAGCAGCTTGGGGACAGGGGAGTACAATGAGCAGTTCTTC

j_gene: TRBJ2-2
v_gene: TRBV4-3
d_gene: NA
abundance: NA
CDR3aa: CASSQGLVVGELFF
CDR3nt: TGCGCCAGCAGCCAAGGACTAGTCGTCGGGGAGCTGTTTTTT

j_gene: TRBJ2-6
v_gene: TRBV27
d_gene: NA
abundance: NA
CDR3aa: CASRNDSSGANVLTF
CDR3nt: TGTGCCAGCAGAAACGACAGCTCTGGGGCCAACGTCCTGACTTTC

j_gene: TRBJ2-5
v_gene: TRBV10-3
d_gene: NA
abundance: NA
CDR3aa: CAISDSYQETQYF
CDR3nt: TGTGCCATCAGTGATTCCTACCAAGAGACCCAGTACTTC

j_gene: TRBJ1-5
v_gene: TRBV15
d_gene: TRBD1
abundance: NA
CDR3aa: CATSSTGTDYSNQPQHF
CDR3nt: TGTGCCACCAGCAGTACCGGGACAGATTATAGCAATCAGCCCCAGCATTTT

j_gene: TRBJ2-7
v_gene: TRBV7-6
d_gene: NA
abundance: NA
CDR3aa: CASSPLPSGRGYEQYF
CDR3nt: TGTGCCAGCAGCCCCCTCCCCAGCGGCAGAGGGTACGAGCAGTACTTC

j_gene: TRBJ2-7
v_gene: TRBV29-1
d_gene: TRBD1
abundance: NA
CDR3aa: CSVPTGPYEQYF
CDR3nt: TGCAGCGTCCCGACAGGGCCATACGAGCAGTACTTC

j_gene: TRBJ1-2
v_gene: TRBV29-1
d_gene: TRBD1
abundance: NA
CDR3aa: CSVAGTGHEYGYTF
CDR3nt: TGCAGCGTGGCCGGGACAGGGCACGAGTATGGCTACACCTTC

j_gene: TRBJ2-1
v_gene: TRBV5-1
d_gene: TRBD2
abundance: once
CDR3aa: CASTTSGANNEQFF
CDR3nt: TGCGCCAGCACCACTAGCGGGGCCAACAATGAGCAGTTCTTC

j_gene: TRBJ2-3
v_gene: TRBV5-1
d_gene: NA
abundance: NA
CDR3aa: CASSTTASGYDTDTQYF
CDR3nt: TGCGCCAGCAGCACCACGGCATCCGGATACGACACAGATACGCAGTATTTT

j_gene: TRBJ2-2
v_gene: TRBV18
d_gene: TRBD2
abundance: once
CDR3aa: CASSPGGLDTGELFF
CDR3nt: TGTGCCAGCTCACCGGGAGGGCTCGACACCGGGGAGCTGTTTTTT

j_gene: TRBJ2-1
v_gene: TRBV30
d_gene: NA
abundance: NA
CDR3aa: CAWSVGTVAINEQFF
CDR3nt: TGTGCCTGGAGTGTCGGGACGGTGGCTATCAATGAGCAGTTCTTC

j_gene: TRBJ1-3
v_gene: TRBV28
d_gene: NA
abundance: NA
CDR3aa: CASSLMGGSGNTIYF
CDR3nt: TGTGCCAGCAGTTTAATGGGCGGCTCTGGAAACACCATATATTTT

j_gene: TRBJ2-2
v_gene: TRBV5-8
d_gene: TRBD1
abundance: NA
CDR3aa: CASSTHRGPGELFF
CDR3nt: TGTGCCAGCAGCACCCACAGGGGACCCGGGGAGCTGTTTTTT

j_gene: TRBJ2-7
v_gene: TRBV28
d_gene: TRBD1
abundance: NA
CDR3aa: CASSPRQGSYEQYF
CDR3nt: TGTGCCAGCAGTCCCAGACAGGGCTCCTACGAGCAGTACTTC

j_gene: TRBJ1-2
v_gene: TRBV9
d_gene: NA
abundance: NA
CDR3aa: CASSINRDGRDYGYTF
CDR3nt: TGTGCCAGCAGCATAAACCGGGACGGGAGGGACTATGGCTACACCTTC

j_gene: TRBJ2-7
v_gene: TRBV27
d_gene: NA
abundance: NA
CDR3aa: CASSSHGDLRDYEQYF
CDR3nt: TGTGCCAGCAGTTCCCATGGGGACTTACGGGACTACGAGCAGTACTTC

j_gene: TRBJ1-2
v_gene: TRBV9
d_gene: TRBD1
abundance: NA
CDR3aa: CASSVGGTGALGYTF
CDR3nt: TGTGCCAGCAGCGTCGGGGGGACAGGGGCCTTAGGCTACACCTTC

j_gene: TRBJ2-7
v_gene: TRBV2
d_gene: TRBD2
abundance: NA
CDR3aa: CASSEGGLERDYEQYF
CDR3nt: TGTGCCAGCAGTGAAGGGGGCTTGGAGCGGGATTACGAGCAGTACTTC

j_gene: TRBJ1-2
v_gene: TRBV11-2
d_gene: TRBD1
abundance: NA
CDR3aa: CASSPRTGVPYGYTF
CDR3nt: TGTGCCAGCAGCCCACGGACAGGGGTCCCCTATGGCTACACCTTC

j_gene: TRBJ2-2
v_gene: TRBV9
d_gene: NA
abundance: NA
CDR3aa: CASSVDPGETGELFF
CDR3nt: TGTGCCAGCAGCGTAGATCCAGGGGAGACCGGGGAGCTGTTTTTT

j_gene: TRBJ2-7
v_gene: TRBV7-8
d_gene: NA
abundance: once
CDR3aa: CASSLEVRGEHEQYF
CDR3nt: TGTGCCAGCAGCTTAGAGGTCAGGGGGGAGCACGAGCAGTACTTC

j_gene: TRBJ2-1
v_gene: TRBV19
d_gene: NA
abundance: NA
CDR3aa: CASSIASQSSYNEQFF
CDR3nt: TGTGCCAGTAGTATAGCCAGCCAGAGCTCCTACAATGAGCAGTTCTTC

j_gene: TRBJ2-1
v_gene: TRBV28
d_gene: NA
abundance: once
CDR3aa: CASTPSSYNEQFF
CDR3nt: TGTGCCAGCACCCCCTCTTCCTACAATGAGCAGTTCTTC

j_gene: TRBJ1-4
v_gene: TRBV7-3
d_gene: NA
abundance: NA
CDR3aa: CASSLVGGINEKLFF
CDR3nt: TGTGCCAGCAGCTTAGTGGGAGGGATTAATGAAAAACTGTTTTTT

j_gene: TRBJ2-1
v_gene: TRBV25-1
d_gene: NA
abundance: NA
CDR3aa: CASSDVLANYNEQFF
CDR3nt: TGTGCCAGCAGTGATGTGCTAGCTAACTACAATGAGCAGTTCTTC

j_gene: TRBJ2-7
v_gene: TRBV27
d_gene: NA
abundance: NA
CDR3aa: CASSLSGATMGQYF
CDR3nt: TGTGCCAGCAGTTTATCGGGGGCTACGATGGGGCAGTACTTC

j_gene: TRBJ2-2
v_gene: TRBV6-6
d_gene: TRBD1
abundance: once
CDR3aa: CASSGRGQGMFRELFF
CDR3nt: TGTGCCAGCAGTGGTCGGGGACAGGGTATGTTCCGGGAGCTGTTTTTT

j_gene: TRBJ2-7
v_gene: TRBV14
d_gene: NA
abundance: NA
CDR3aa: CASSQVVGTYEQYF
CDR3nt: TGTGCCAGCAGCCAAGTAGTCGGAACCTACGAGCAGTACTTC

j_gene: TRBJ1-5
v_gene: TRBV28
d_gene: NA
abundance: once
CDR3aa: CASSPRSIRLWPQHF
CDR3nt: TGTGCCAGCAGTCCGAGGAGTATCCGTCTGTGGCCCCAGCATTTT

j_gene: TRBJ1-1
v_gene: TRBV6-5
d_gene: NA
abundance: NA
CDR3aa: CASSLLGGALTEAFF
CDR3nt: TGTGCCAGCAGCCTACTGGGGGGCGCATTGACTGAAGCTTTCTTT

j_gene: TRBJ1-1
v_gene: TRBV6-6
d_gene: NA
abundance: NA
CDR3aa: CANRTEAFF
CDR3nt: TGTGCCAACCGGACAGAAGCTTTCTTT

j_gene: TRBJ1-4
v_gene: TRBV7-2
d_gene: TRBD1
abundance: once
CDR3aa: CASSNPGQGRPMDEKLFF
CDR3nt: TGTGCCAGCAGCAATCCGGGACAGGGGCGTCCGATGGATGAAAAACTGTTTTTT

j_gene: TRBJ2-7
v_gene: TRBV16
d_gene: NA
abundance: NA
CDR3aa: CASSQSEGARSHEQYF
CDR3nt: TGTGCCAGCAGCCAATCGGAGGGGGCGCGTAGCCACGAGCAGTACTTC

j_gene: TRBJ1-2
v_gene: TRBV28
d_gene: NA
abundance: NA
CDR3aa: CASSLSAQGRPYGYTF
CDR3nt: TGTGCCAGCAGTTTATCAGCCCAGGGCAGACCATATGGCTACACCTTC

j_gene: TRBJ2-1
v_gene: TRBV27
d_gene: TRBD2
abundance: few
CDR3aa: CASSFRLAGSDEQFF
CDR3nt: TGTGCCAGCAGTTTCCGACTAGCGGGATCTGATGAGCAGTTCTTC

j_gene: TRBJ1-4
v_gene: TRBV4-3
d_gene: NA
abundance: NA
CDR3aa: CASSQVSTNEKLFF
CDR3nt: TGCGCCAGCAGCCAAGTTAGCACTAATGAAAAACTGTTTTTT

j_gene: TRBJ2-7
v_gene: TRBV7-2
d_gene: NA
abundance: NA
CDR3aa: CASSLGIGLYEQYF
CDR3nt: TGTGCCAGCAGCTTAGGGATAGGTCTCTACGAGCAGTACTTC

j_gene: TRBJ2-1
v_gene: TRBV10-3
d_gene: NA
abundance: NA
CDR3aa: CAISESGTGNEQFF
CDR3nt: TGTGCCATCAGTGAGTCGGGGACGGGGAATGAGCAGTTCTTC

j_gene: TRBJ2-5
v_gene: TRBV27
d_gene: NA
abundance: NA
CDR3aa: CASSFQGQETQYF
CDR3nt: TGTGCCAGCAGTTTTCAGGGCCAAGAGACCCAGTACTTC

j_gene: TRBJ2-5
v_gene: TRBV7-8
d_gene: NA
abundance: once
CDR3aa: CASSQRTAQETQYF
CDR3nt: TGTGCCAGCAGCCAGCGGACAGCCCAAGAGACCCAGTACTTC

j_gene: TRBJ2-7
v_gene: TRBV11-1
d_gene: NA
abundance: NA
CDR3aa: CASSLGARVDYEQYF
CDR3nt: TGTGCCAGCAGCTTAGGCGCCAGGGTTGACTACGAGCAGTACTTC

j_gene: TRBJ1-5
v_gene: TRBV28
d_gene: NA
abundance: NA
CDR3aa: CASSPGAQTRPYIEPQHF
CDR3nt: TGTGCCAGCAGCCCGGGGGCCCAGACAAGGCCTTATATTGAGCCCCAGCATTTT

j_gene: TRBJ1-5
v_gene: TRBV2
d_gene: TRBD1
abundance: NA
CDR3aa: CASSAQGQSNQPQHF
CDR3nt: TGTGCCAGCAGCGCCCAGGGACAGAGCAATCAGCCCCAGCATTTT

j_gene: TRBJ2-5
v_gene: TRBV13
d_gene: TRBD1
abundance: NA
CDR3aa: CASSLRGQGQETQYF
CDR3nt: TGTGCCAGCAGCTTAAGGGGACAGGGGCAAGAGACCCAGTACTTC

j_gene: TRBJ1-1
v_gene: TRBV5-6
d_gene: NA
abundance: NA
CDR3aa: CASSAIDRLNTEAFF
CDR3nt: TGTGCCAGCAGCGCCATTGACAGGTTGAACACTGAAGCTTTCTTT

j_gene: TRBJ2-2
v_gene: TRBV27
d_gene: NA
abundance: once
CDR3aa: CASSQEDGTGELFF
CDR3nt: TGTGCCAGCAGTCAGGAGGATGGGACCGGGGAGCTGTTTTTT